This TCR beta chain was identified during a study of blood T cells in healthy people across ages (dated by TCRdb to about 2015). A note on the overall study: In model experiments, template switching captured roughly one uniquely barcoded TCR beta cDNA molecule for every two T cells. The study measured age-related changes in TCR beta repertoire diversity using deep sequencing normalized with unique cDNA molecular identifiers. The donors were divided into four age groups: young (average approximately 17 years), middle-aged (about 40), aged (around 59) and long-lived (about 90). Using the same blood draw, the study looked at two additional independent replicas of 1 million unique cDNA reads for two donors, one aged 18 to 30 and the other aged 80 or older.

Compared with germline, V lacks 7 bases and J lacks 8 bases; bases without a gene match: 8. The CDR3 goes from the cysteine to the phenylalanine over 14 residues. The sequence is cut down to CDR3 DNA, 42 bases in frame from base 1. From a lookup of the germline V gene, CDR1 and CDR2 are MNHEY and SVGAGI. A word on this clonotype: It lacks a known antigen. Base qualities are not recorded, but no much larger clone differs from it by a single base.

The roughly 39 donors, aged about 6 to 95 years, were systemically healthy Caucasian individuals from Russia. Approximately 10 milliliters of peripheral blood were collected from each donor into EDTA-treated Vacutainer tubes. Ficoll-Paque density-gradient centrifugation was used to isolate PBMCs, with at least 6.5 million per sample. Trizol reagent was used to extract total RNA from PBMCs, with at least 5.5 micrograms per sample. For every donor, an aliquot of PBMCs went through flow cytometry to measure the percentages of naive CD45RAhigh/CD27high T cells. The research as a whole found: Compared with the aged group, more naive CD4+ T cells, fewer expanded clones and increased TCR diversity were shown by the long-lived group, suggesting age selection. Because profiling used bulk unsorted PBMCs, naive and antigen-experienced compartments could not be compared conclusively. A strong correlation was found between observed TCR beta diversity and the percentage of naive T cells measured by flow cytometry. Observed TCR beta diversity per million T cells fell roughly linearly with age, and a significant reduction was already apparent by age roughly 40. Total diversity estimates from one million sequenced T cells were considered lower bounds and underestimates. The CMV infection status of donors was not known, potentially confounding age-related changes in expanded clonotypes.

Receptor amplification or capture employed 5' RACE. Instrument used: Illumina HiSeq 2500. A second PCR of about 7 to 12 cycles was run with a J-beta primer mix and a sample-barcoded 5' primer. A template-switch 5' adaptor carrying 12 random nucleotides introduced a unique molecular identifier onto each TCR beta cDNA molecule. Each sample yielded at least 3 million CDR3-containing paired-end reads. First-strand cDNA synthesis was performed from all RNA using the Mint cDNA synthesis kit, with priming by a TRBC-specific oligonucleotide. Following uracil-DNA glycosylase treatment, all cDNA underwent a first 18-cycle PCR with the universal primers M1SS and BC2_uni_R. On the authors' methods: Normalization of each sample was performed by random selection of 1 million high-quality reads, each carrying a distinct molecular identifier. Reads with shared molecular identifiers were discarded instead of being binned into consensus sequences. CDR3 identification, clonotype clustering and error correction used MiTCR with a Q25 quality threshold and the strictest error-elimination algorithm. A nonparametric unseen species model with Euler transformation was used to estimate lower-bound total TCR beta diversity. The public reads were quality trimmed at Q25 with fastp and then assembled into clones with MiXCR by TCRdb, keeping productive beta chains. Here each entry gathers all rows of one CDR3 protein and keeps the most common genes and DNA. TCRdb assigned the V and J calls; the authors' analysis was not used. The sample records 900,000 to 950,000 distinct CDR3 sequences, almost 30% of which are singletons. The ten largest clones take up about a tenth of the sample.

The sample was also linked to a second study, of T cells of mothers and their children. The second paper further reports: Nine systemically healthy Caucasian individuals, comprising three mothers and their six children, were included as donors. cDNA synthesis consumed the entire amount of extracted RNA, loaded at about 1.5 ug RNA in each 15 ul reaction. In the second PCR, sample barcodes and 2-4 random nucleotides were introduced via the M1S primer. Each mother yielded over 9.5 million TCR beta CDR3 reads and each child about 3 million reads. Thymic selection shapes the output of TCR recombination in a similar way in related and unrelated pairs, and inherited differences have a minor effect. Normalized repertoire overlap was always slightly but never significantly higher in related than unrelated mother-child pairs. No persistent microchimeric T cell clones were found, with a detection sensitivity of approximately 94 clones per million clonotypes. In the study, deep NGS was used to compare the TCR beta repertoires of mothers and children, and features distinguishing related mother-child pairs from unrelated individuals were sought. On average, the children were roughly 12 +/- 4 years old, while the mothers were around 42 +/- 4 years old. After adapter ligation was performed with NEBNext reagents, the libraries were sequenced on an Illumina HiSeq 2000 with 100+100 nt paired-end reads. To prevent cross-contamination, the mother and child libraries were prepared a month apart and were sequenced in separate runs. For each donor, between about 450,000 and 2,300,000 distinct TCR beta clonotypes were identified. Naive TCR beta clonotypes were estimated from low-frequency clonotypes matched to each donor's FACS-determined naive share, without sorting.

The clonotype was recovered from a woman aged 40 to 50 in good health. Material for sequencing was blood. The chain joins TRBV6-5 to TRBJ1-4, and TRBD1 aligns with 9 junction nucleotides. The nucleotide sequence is TGTGCCAGCACTAGGAGACAGGGGGGCGAAAAACTGTTTTTT. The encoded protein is CASTRRQGGEKLFF.